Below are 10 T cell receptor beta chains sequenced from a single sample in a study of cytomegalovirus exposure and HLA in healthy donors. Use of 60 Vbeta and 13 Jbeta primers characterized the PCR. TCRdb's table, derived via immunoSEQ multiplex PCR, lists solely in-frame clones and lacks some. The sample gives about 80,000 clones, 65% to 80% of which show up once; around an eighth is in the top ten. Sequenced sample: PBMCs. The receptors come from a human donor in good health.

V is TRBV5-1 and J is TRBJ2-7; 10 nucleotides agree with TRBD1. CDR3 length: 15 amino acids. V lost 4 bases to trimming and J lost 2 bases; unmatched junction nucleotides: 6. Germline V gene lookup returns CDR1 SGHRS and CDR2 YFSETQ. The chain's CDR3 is CASSHPGQGTYEQYF. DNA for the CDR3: TGCGCCAGCAGCCACCCGGGACAGGGGACCTACGAGCAGTACTTC.

The CDR3 loop reads CASSLGAGLAGDPNEQFF. In DNA form, the CDR3 reads TGTGCCAGCAGCTTAGGGGCAGGGCTAGCGGGGGACCCCAATGAGCAGTTCTTC. The chain uses TRBV7-9 and TRBJ2-1, with 10 positions matching TRBD2. The V segment lost 1 base and the J segment 6 bases; nucleotides outside the gene matches: 12. The CDR3 is made up of 18 amino acids. Germline CDR1 and CDR2: SEHNR and FQNEAQ (reference sequence).

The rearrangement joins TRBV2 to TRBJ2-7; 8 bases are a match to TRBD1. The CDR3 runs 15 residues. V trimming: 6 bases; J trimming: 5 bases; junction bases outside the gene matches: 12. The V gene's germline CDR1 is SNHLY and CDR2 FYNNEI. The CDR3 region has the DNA TGTGCCAGCAGGACGCGGGGACAGGCGTACAACGAGCAGTACTTC. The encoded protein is CASRTRGQAYNEQYF.

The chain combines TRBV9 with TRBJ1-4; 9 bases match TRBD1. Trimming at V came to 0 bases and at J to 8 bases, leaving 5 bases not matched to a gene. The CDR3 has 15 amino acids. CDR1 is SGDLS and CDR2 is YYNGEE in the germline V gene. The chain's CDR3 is CASSVEGTGREKLFF. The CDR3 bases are TGTGCCAGCAGCGTAGAGGGGACAGGGAGGGAAAAACTGTTTTTT.

CDR3 amino acids: CASRDSGTGTREAFF. The CDR3 DNA reads TGTGCCAGCAGGGATTCCGGGACAGGGACCCGGGAAGCTTTCTTT. The chain has TRBV2 and TRBJ1-1, with 9 bases matching TRBD1. The CDR3 is made up of 15 amino acids. V shed 6 bases, J shed 8 bases, and the junction held 13 bases outside the gene matches. The germline gives CDR1 SNHLY, CDR2 FYNNEI.

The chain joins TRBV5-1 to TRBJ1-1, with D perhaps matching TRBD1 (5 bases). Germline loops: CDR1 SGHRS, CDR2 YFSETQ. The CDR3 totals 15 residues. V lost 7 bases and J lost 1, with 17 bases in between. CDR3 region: CASAQDNPSNTEAFF. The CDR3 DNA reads TGCGCCAGCGCCCAGGACAACCCATCGAACACTGAAGCTTTCTTT.

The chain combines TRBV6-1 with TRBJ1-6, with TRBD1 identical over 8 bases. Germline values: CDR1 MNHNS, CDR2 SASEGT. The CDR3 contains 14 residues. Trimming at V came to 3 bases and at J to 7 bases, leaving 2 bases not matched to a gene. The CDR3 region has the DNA TGTGCCAGCAGTGATGGGACAGGAAATTCACCCCTCCACTTT. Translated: CASSDGTGNSPLHF.

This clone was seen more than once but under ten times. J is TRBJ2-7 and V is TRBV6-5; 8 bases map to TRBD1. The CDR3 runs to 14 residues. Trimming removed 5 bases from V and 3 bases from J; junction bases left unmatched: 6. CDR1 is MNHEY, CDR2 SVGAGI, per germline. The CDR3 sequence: CASSPGTGLYEQYF. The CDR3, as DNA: TGTGCCAGCAGTCCCGGGACAGGCCTCTACGAGCAGTACTTC.

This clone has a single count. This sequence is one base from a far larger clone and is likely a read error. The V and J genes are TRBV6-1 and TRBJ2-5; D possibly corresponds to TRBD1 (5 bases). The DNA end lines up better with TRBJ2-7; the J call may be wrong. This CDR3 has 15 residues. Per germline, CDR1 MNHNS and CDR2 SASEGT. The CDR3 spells CASSERAGYPNEQYF. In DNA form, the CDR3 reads TGTGCCAGCAGTGAAAGGGCAGGGTATCCCAACGAGCAGTACTTC.

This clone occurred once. The CDR3 spells CASSPGSDEQYF. The CDR3 coding sequence is TGTGCCAGCAGTCCAGGATCCGACGAGCAGTACTTC. This chain links TRBV6-5 with TRBJ2-7, with D unclear. Germline V CDR1 and CDR2: MNHEY, SVGAGI. This CDR3 comprises 12 residues. V dropped 5 bases and J dropped 5 bases, with 10 bases sitting between them.